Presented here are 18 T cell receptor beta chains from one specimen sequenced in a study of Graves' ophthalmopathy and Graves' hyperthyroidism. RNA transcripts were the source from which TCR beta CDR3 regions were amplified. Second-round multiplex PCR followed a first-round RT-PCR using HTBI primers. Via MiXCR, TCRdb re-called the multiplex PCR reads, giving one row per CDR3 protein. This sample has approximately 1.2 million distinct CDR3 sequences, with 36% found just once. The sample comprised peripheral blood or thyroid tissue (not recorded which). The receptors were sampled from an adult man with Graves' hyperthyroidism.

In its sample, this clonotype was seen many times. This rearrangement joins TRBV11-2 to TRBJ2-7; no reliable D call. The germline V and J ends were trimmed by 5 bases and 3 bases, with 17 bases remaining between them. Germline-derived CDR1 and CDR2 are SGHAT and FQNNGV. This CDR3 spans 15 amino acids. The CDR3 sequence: CASSPTASTHYEQYF. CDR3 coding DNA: TGTGCCAGCAGCCCCACGGCCTCCACCCACTACGAGCAGTACTTC.

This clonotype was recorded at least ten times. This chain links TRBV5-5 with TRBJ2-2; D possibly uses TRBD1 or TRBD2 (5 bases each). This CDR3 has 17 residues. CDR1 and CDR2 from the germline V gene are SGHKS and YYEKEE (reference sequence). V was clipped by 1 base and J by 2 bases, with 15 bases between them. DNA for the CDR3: TGTGCCAGCAGCTTGTATCGAGGGGTCCTCAACACCGGGGAGCTGTTTTTT. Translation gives CASSLYRGVLNTGELFF.

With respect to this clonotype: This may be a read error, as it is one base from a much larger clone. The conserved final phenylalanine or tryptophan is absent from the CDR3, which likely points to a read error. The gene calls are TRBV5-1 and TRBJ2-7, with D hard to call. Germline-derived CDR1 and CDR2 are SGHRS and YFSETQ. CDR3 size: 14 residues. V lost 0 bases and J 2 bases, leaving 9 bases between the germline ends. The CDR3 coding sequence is TGCGCCAGCAGCTTGGATCCCAGGCCCTACGAGCAGTACTAC. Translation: CASSLDPRPYEQYY.

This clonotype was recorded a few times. The CDR3: CASRGTEGGELFF. DNA for the CDR3: TGTGCCAGCAGAGGGACTGAGGGCGGGGAGCTGTTTTTT. The gene calls are TRBV2 and TRBJ2-2; possibly TRBD2 for D (6 bases). Germline CDR1 reads SNHLY; CDR2 reads FYNNEI. This CDR3 spans 13 amino acids. Trimming removed 6 bases from V and 7 bases from J, with 12 bases in between.

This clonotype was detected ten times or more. Here the CDR3 DNA reads TGTGCCAGCAGCTTAGCGGATACAGGGGCGCGGTACGAGCAGTACTTC. Translated, it gives CASSLADTGARYEQYF. The V gene is TRBV7-9, the J gene TRBJ2-7; 7 nucleotides line up with TRBD1. The J segment lost 4 bases and the V segment lost 0 bases, leaving 9 bases of the junction unmatched. From germline, CDR1 is SEHNR and CDR2 FQNEAQ (reference sequence). This CDR3 comprises 16 residues.

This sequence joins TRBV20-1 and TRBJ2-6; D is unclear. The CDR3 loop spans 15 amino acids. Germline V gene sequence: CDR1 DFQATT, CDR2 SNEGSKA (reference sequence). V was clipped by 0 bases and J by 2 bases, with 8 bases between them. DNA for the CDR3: TGCAGTGCTAGAGATCCGATGCCTGGGGCCAACGTCCTGACTTTC. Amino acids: CSARDPMPGANVLTF.

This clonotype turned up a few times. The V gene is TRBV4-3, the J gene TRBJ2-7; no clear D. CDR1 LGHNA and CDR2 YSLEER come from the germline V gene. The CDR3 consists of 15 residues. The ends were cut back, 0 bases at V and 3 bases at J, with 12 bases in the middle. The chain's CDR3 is CASSQDPGSNYEQYF. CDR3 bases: TGCGCCAGCAGCCAAGATCCAGGCTCGAACTACGAGCAGTACTTC.

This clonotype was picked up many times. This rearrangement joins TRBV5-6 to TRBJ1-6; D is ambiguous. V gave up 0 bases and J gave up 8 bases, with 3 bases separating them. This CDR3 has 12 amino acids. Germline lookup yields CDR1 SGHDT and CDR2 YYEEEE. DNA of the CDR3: TGTGCCAGCAGCTTGGCGCATTCACCCCTCCACTTT. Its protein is CASSLAHSPLHF.

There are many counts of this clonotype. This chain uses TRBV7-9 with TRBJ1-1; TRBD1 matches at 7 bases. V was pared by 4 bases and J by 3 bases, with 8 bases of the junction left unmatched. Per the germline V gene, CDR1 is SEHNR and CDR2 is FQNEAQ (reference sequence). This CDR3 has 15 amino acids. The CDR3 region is CASSSEDRSYTEAFF. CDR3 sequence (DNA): TGTGCCAGCAGCTCCGAGGACAGGAGTTACACTGAAGCTTTCTTT.

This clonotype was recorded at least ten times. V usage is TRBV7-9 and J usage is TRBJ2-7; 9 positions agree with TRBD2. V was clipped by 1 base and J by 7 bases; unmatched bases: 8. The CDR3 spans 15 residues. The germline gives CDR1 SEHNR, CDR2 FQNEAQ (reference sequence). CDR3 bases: TGTGCCAGCAGCTTAGGGACTAGCGAGTCTGGTGAGCAGTACTTC. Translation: CASSLGTSESGEQYF. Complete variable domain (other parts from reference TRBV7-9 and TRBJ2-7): DTGVSQNPRHKITKRGQNVTFRCDPISEHNRLYWYRQTLGQGPEFLTYFQNEAQLEKSRLLSDRFSAERPKGSFSTLEIQRTEQGDSAMYLCASSLGTSESGEQYFGPGTRLTVT.

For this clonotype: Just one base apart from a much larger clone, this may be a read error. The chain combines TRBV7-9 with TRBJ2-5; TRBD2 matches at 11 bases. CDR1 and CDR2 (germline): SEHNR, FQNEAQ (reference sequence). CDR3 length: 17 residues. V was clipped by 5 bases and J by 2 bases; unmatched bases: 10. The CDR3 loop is CASSPPGLAETQETQYF. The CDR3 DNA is TGTGCCAGCAGCCCCCCGGGACTAGCGGAGACTCAAGAGACCCAGTACTTC.

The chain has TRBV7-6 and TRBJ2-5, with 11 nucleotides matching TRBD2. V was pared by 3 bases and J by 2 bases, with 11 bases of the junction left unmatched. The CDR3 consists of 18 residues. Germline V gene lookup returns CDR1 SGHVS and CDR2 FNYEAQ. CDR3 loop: CASSFGTSGSENQETQYF. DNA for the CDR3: TGTGCCAGCAGCTTTGGTACTAGCGGGAGCGAAAATCAAGAGACCCAGTACTTC.

The CDR3 protein is CASRRQFHTEAFF. The DNA for the CDR3 is TGTGCCAGCAGGAGACAGTTCCACACTGAAGCTTTCTTT. The chain joins TRBV2 to TRBJ1-1; maybe TRBD1 (5 bases). The CDR3 runs 13 residues. The ends were cut back, 6 bases at V and 3 bases at J, with 11 bases in the middle. Germline V gives CDR1 SNHLY, CDR2 FYNNEI. Supplemented by reference TRBV2 and TRBJ1-1, the full variable domain reads EPEVTQTPSHQVTQMGQEVILRCVPISNHLYFYWYRQILGQKVEFLVSFYNNEISEKSEIFDDQFSVERPDGSNFTLKIRSTKLEDSAMYFCASRRQFHTEAFFGQGTRLTVV.

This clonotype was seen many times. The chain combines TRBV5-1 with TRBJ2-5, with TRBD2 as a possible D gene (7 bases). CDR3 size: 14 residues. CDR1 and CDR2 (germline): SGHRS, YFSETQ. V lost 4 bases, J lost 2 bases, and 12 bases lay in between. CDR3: CASSGGARQETQYF. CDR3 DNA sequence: TGCGCCAGCAGCGGGGGGGCAAGACAAGAGACCCAGTACTTC. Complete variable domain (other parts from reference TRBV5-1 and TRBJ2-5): KAGVTQTPRYLIKTRGQQVTLSCSPISGHRSVSWYQQTPGQGLQFLFEYFSETQRNKGNFPGRFSGRQFSNSRSEMNVSTLELGDSALYLCASSGGARQETQYFGPGTRLLVL.

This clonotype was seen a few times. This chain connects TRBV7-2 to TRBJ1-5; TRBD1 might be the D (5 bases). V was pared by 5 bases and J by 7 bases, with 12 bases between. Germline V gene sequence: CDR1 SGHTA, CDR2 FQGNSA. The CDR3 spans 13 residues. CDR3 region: CASSHGGGQPQHF. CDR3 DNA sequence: TGTGCCAGCAGCCACGGCGGGGGGCAGCCCCAGCATTTT.

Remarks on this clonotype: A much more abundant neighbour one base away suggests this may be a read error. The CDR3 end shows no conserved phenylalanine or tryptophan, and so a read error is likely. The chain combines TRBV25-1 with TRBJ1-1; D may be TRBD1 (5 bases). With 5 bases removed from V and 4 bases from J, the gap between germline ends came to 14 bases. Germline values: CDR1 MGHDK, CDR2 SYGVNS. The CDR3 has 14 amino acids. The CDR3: CASSYAGTATEAFS. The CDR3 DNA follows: TGTGCCAGCAGTTACGCCGGGACCGCCACTGAAGCTTTCTCT.

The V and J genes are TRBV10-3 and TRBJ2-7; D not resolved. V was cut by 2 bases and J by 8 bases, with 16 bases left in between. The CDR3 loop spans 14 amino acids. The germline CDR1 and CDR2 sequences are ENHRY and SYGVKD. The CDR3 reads CAISENGNQPQQYF. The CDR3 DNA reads TGTGCCATCAGTGAGAACGGCAATCAGCCCCAGCAGTACTTC.

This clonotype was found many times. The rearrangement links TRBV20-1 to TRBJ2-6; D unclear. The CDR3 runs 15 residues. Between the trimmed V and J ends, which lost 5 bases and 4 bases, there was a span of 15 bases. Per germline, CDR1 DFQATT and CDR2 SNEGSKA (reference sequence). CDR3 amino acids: CSAEVGQRGANVLTF. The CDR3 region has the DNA TGCAGTGCTGAAGTTGGCCAGCGAGGGGCCAACGTCCTGACTTTC.